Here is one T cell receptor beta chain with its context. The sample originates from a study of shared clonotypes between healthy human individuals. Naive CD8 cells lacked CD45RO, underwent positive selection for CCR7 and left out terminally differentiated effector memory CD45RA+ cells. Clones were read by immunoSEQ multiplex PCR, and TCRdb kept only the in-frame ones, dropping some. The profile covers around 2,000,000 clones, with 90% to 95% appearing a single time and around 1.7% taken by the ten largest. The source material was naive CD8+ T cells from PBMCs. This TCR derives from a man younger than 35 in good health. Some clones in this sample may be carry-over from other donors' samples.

CDR3 sequence (DNA): TGTGCCAGCCACTCAACTCACAGAGGAAGCTACGAGCAGTACTTC. Amino acid sequence: CASHSTHRGSYEQYF. V usage is TRBV28 and J usage is TRBJ2-7; D not resolved. The CDR3 is 15 amino acids. Germline-derived CDR1 and CDR2 are MDHEN and SYDVKM. V dropped 8 bases and J dropped 3 bases, with 20 bases sitting between them.